This T cell receptor beta chain appears in the sequencing data of a study of cytomegalovirus exposure and HLA in healthy donors. Germline V gene lookup returns CDR1 KGHSH and CDR2 LQKENI. The CDR3 is 13 residues long. V shed 6 bases and J shed 7 bases, with 12 bases lying between them. The study ran its PCR with 60 Vbeta and 13 Jbeta primers. Some clones are missing from TCRdb's copy, which holds only in-frame ones; the method was immunoSEQ multiplex PCR. This sample yields over 50,000 clones, of which more than 65% are seen a single time; about 37% belongs to the top ten. V is TRBV18 and J is TRBJ1-4; maybe TRBD1 (5 bases). The source is a man in his forties in good health and CMV-seropositive. The sample consisted of PBMCs. CDR3 sequence (DNA): TGTGCCAGCTCGGCCGGGGGAAGTGAAAAACTGTTTTTT. This encodes CASSAGGSEKLFF.